These T cell receptor beta chains were read from a single sample in a study of shared clonotypes between healthy human individuals. Profiling relied on immunoSEQ multiplex PCR, and the TCRdb table lists in-frame clones only, not all of them. This sample has about 380,000 clones; about 96% occur once, and the top ten carry 0.25% to 0.35%. Sequenced input: memory CD8+ T cells sorted from blood. The source of these receptors is a man between 25 and 39 years old in good health. CDR3s include the opening cysteine and the closing phenylalanine or tryptophan. Fields, in order: D gene, CDR3 length, V gene, J gene, clone size, CDR3 DNA, CDR3 protein. The D gene is left open where the match is weak. Some rows mark clone size as missing; the rest say once, few, many or name a class of expanded clone.

TRBD2,15,TRBV4-2,TRBJ2-3,NA,TGTGCCAGCCAGGAGACTAGCGGTCCTCTGAGGACGCAGTATTTT,CASQETSGPLRTQYF
NA,21,TRBV4-1,TRBJ1-6,NA,TGCGCCAGCAGCCAAGTCCTCTGGAGTCCCTCGGATCAGGGGAGGCGTTCACCCCTCCACTTT,CASSQVLWSPSDQGRRSPLHF
TRBD2,16,TRBV15,TRBJ2-5,NA,TGTGCCACCAGCAGGGGCGGGAGGGTATTACAAGAGACCCAGTACTTC,CATSRGGRVLQETQYF
NA,13,TRBV5-1,TRBJ1-1,NA,TGCGCCAGCAGCTTCCCCACTGGCACTGAAGCTTTCTTT,CASSFPTGTEAFF
TRBD2,16,TRBV7-9,TRBJ2-7,NA,TGTGCCAGCAGCTTACTACCGGGAGGAGGGTCCTACGAGCAGTACTTC,CASSLLPGGGSYEQYF
NA,13,TRBV18,TRBJ2-5,NA,TGTGCCAGCTCCCTCCGGGGACAAGAGACCCAGTACTTC,CASSLRGQETQYF
TRBD1,17,TRBV7-8,TRBJ1-5,NA,TGTGCCAGCAGCTTATTACGGACAGGGGAAATCAATCAGCCCCAGCATTTT,CASSLLRTGEINQPQHF
NA,15,TRBV18,TRBJ1-5,few,TGTGCCAGCTCACCGGGACACCAGAGCAATCAGCCCCAGCATTTT,CASSPGHQSNQPQHF
NA,15,TRBV28,TRBJ1-2,NA,TGTGCCAGCAGACCGGCTGAGGGGAGGGGGGATGGCTACACCTTC,CASRPAEGRGDGYTF
TRBD1,14,TRBV27,TRBJ2-1,NA,TGTGCCAGCAGTGCCGACAGGGGAAACAATGAGCAGTTCTTC,CASSADRGNNEQFF
NA,14,TRBV4-2,TRBJ2-5,NA,TGTGCCAGCAGCCAAGAAACACCGCAAGAGACCCAGTACTTC,CASSQETPQETQYF
TRBD2,13,TRBV28,TRBJ2-1,once,TGTGCCAGCACCGCGGGGGGGGACAATGAGCAGTTCTTC,CASTAGGDNEQFF
TRBD2,15,TRBV4-2,TRBJ2-1,NA,TGTGCCAGCAGCCAAGATCCCGCGGGAGACAATGAGCAGTTCTTC,CASSQDPAGDNEQFF
NA,15,TRBV2,TRBJ1-2,NA,TGTGCCAGCAGTAAAAGGGAGACAAGGTCCTATGGCTACACCTTC,CASSKRETRSYGYTF
TRBD1,15,TRBV5-4,TRBJ2-2,NA,TGTGCCAGCAGCGCCCGACAGGGGGCGGTCGGGGAGCTGTTTTTT,CASSARQGAVGELFF
NA,18,TRBV7-2,TRBJ1-2,once,TGTGCCAGCAGCTTAGGTTTTGGTGCTCGGGTCTCCCATAGGGGCTACACCTTC,CASSLGFGARVSHRGYTF
NA,12,TRBV28,TRBJ1-2,NA,TGTGCCAGCAGTTTCGCGGGGAGTGGCTACACCTTC,CASSFAGSGYTF
NA,11,TRBV5-1,TRBJ2-7,NA,TGCGCCAGCAGGAGCGGGCCCGAGCAGTACTTC,CASRSGPEQYF
NA,12,TRBV28,TRBJ2-1,NA,TGTGCCAGCAGTTTACAACACAATGAGCAGTTCTTC,CASSLQHNEQFF
TRBD2,15,TRBV2,TRBJ2-2,NA,TGTGCCAGCAGGGGACTAGCGGGCTACACCGGGGAGCTGTTTTTT,CASRGLAGYTGELFF
NA,11,TRBV6-5,TRBJ2-5,NA,TGTGCCAGCAGTTATGGGGAGACCCAGTACTTC,CASSYGETQYF
NA,16,TRBV5-1,TRBJ2-3,NA,TGCGCCAGCAGCTTGGCTCTCCAAAGGGGAACAGATACGCAGTATTTT,CASSLALQRGTDTQYF
TRBD1,15,TRBV7-3,TRBJ2-5,NA,TGTGCCAGCAGCTTATGGCCAGGACAGGGAGAGGCCCAGTACTTC,CASSLWPGQGEAQYF
TRBD2,16,TRBV4-2,TRBJ2-3,NA,TGTGCCAGCAGCCAAGGTCTAGCGGGAGTTACAGATACGCAGTATTTT,CASSQGLAGVTDTQYF
TRBD1,18,TRBV9,TRBJ2-3,NA,TGTGCCAGCAGCGTAGTAGGGACAGGCTATCTTAGCACAGATACGCAGTATTTT,CASSVVGTGYLSTDTQYF
TRBD1,15,TRBV25-1,TRBJ1-2,NA,TGTGCCAGCAGTGAAGATCAGGACAGGACCTATGGCTACACCTTC,CASSEDQDRTYGYTF
NA,13,TRBV11-3,TRBJ2-5,NA,TGTGCCAGCAGCTTAGCAGGGTCAGAGACCCAGTACTTC,CASSLAGSETQYF
TRBD2,15,TRBV6-6,TRBJ2-5,NA,TGTGCCAGCAGTTACGTCGGGACTAGCCGAGAGACCCAGTACTTC,CASSYVGTSRETQYF
NA,15,TRBV6-1,TRBJ1-4,NA,TGTGCCAGCAGTGGACGGCCCCCAACTAATGAAAAACTGTTTTTT,CASSGRPPTNEKLFF
TRBD2,16,TRBV6-6,TRBJ2-3,NA,TGTGCCAGCAGTTGGCTAGCGGGAGTCGGGACAGATACGCAGTATTTT,CASSWLAGVGTDTQYF
NA,13,TRBV2,TRBJ2-5,NA,TGTGCCAGTGCCCAACAGGGCCAAGAGACCCAGTACTTC,CASAQQGQETQYF
NA,14,TRBV1,TRBJ1-2,NA,TGCACCAGCAGCCGGACAGGGGACGGCTATGGCTACACCTTC,CTSSRTGDGYGYTF
TRBD2,14,TRBV19,TRBJ2-3,NA,TGTGCCAGTAGGACTAGCGGGAATATAGATACGCAGTATTTT,CASRTSGNIDTQYF
TRBD2,16,TRBV6-5,TRBJ2-2,NA,TGTGCCAGCAGTTCAACTAGCGGGAGGGCCTCCGGGGAGCTGTTTTTT,CASSSTSGRASGELFF
TRBD1,17,TRBV28,TRBJ1-5,once,TGTGCCAGCAGCCACTTCGCGGAGACAGGGTGGCATCAGCCCCAGCATTTT,CASSHFAETGWHQPQHF
TRBD1,13,TRBV25-1,TRBJ1-4,once,TGTGCCAGCAGTGTCCACAGGGGGGAAAAACTGTTTTTT,CASSVHRGEKLFF
NA,11,TRBV7-9,TRBJ1-6,NA,TGTGCCAGCAGCTTCCATTCACCCCTCCACTTT,CASSFHSPLHF
NA,16,TRBV19,TRBJ2-1,NA,TGTGCCAGTACCTCGGCGTTACGCCGGGGAGACAATGAGCAGTTCTTC,CASTSALRRGDNEQFF
TRBD2,14,TRBV6-6,TRBJ2-1,NA,TGTGCCAGCAGTTATTCCGGGAGGGAGGATGAGCAGTTCTTC,CASSYSGREDEQFF
TRBD1,16,TRBV18,TRBJ2-3,NA,TGTGCCAGCTCAAAGACTCGGGACAGGGCGGCAGATACGCAGTATTTT,CASSKTRDRAADTQYF
TRBD2,13,TRBV28,TRBJ2-5,few,TGTGCCAGCAGTTTATCGGGGGGAGAGACCCAGTACTTC,CASSLSGGETQYF
NA,16,TRBV7-8,TRBJ2-7,NA,TGTGCCAGCAGCTTAGCGTTTACTAGCTGGGAGCTCGAGCAGTACTTC,CASSLAFTSWELEQYF
NA,13,TRBV5-1,TRBJ2-1,once,TGCGCCAGCAGCTTGCCTAGTTCCAATGAGCAGTTCTTC,CASSLPSSNEQFF
TRBD2,15,TRBV29-1,TRBJ2-3,NA,TGCAGCGTTCGATGGACTAGCGGACCCACAGATACGCAGTATTTT,CSVRWTSGPTDTQYF
TRBD2,15,TRBV6-5,TRBJ2-7,once,TGTGCCAGCAGTTTCATACTAGCGGGATTCTACGAGCAGTACTTC,CASSFILAGFYEQYF
NA,15,TRBV2,TRBJ2-1,NA,TGTGCCAGCAGGAACAGGGTAGTTTTAGACAATGAGCAGTTCTTC,CASRNRVVLDNEQFF
NA,17,TRBV28,TRBJ2-5,NA,TGTGCCAGCAGACCTAGTGGGGTAATCCCCTACCAAGAGACCCAGTACTTC,CASRPSGVIPYQETQYF
NA,13,TRBV30,TRBJ2-2,NA,TGTGCCTGGACAGGGTCGAACACCGGGGAGCTGTTTTTT,CAWTGSNTGELFF
NA,15,TRBV5-1,TRBJ1-1,once,TGCGCCAGCAGCTTGCATTTGTGGGCAAACACTGAAGCTTTCTTT,CASSLHLWANTEAFF
NA,14,TRBV19,TRBJ2-1,once,TGTGCCAGTTCTCCCGGAGGCTCCTACAATGAGCAGTTCTTC,CASSPGGSYNEQFF
TRBD1,15,TRBV19,TRBJ2-7,NA,TGTGCCAGTAGTATTAACCAGGGGGCGGCCTACGAGCAGTACTTC,CASSINQGAAYEQYF
TRBD1,14,TRBV5-1,TRBJ1-2,NA,TGCGCCAGCAGCCAGGTCCAGGGGGAACGAGGCTACACCTTC,CASSQVQGERGYTF
NA,16,TRBV28,TRBJ1-2,NA,TGTGCCAGCAGTTTAGGACGGCCTATGGCTAACTATGGCTACACCTTC,CASSLGRPMANYGYTF
NA,14,TRBV18,TRBJ2-1,NA,TGTGCCAGCTCACGGGGACCGAGGGGAAATGAGCAGTTCTTC,CASSRGPRGNEQFF
NA,14,TRBV4-1,TRBJ1-1,NA,TGCGCCAGCAGCCAAGTATTGTTGGGGACTGAAGCTTTCTTT,CASSQVLLGTEAFF
NA,13,TRBV5-4,TRBJ1-2,once,TGTGCCAGCAGCGTGGACCCTAAAGCCGGCTACACCTTC,CASSVDPKAGYTF
NA,14,TRBV7-9,TRBJ2-1,once,TGTGCCAGCAGCCTCAAAGACAGATACAATGAGCAGTTCTTC,CASSLKDRYNEQFF
TRBD2,14,TRBV27,TRBJ2-7,NA,TGTGCCACCCCATTATCAGGACTAGTCTACGAGCAGTACTTC,CATPLSGLVYEQYF
NA,16,TRBV21-1,TRBJ2-1,NA,TGTGCCAGCAGCAGGGGCTATATACTATCCTACAATGAGCAGTTCTTC,CASSRGYILSYNEQFF